These 22 T cell receptor beta chains were all obtained from the same sample, sequenced in a study of human T cells and chemical hapten exposure. TCRdb itself ran the RACE reads through MiXCR, one entry per CDR3 protein. The data contain 65,000 to 85,000 distinct CDR3 sequences, approximately 10% of them singletons. Noted time point: patch test 1, 2 weeks after DPC sensitization. Treatment meaning: therapeutic diphenylcyclopropenone sensitization with weekly scalp DPC. The input for sequencing was whole blood, taken in connection with sensitization to the hapten diphenylcyclopropenone (DPC). These receptors all stem from a woman aged 45-65 years with alopecia areata. Some clones in this sample may be carry-over from other donors' samples.

The CDR3 protein is CASATGGSPDTQYF. The CDR3 nucleotides are TGTGCCAGCGCGACTGGCGGGAGCCCAGATACGCAGTATTTT. The V gene is TRBV7-8, the J gene TRBJ2-3, with 7 bases lining up with TRBD2. The germline gives CDR1 SGHVS, CDR2 FQNEAQ. After removal of 8 bases from V and 4 bases from J, the junction contained 9 bases not matched to a gene. The CDR3 sequence is 14 residues long.

This clonotype was seen only a few times. V gene TRBV7-8 combines with J gene TRBJ2-3; no clear D. This CDR3 comprises 14 residues. The ends were cut back, 1 base at V and 4 bases at J, with 9 bases in the middle. The germline V gene has CDR1 SGHVS and CDR2 FQNEAQ. CDR3 sequence (DNA): TGTGCCAGCAGCTTAGTCAGTGCAGCAGATACGCAGTATTTT. Amino acids: CASSLVSAADTQYF.

This clonotype was seen ten or more times. The rearrangement joins TRBV6-1 to TRBJ2-7; possible D gene TRBD1, 5 bases. Germline CDR1 MNHNS, CDR2 SASEGT. The ends were cut back, 7 bases at V and 0 bases at J, with 19 bases in the middle. The CDR3 loop spans 16 amino acids. This CDR3 reads CASINPRALSSYEQYF. CDR3 bases: TGTGCCAGCATCAATCCCAGGGCTCTCAGCTCCTACGAGCAGTACTTC.

There are a few counts of this clonotype. The gene calls are TRBV4-3 and TRBJ1-1, with 7 nucleotides matching TRBD1. The CDR3 covers 16 residues. Germline CDR1 reads LGHNA; CDR2 reads YSLEER. The V and J ends lost 4 bases and 0 bases, in that order; junction bases with no gene match: 8. The DNA for the CDR3 is TGCGCCAGCAGCCGGACGCTGGGACAGTTGAACACTGAAGCTTTCTTT. It specifies CASSRTLGQLNTEAFF.

This clonotype turned up a few times. The chain joins TRBV18 to TRBJ1-4; a possible D gene is TRBD1 (6 bases). Per the germline V gene, CDR1 is KGHSH and CDR2 is LQKENI. The V end lost 4 bases, the J end lost 2 bases, and 14 bases lay between the germline ends. The CDR3 has 16 residues. CDR3 in DNA: TGTGCCAGCTCACTGTCCCAGGGGCGGACTAATGAAAAACTGTTTTTT. This encodes CASSLSQGRTNEKLFF.

The chain employs TRBV18 and TRBJ1-1; TRBD1 matches 9 bases. The J segment lost 2 bases and the V segment lost 6 bases, leaving 10 bases of the junction unmatched. Germline-derived CDR1 and CDR2 are KGHSH and LQKENI. The CDR3 has 16 residues. The CDR3 is CASSKRAGQGNTEAFF. The CDR3 DNA follows: TGTGCCAGCTCCAAAAGAGCGGGACAGGGAAACACTGAAGCTTTCTTT. Drawing the rest from reference TRBV18 and TRBJ1-1, the complete variable domain is NAGVMQNPRHLVRRRGQEARLRCSPMKGHSHVYWYRQLPEEGLKFMVYLQKENIIDESGMPKERFSAEFPKEGPSILRIQQVVRGDSAAYFCASSKRAGQGNTEAFFGQGTRLTVV.

This clonotype showed up just a few times. This chain joins TRBV15 and TRBJ2-3; no reliable D call. The V gene lost 0 bases and the J gene lost 2 bases, with 9 bases spanning the gap. Germline V gene sequence: CDR1 LNHNV, CDR2 YYDKDF (reference sequence). This CDR3 spans 15 amino acids. The CDR3 DNA is TGTGCCACCAGCAGAGACGGCCAGGTCACAGATACGCAGTATTTT. Encoded protein: CATSRDGQVTDTQYF.

This rearrangement joins TRBV7-2 to TRBJ1-1, with TRBD1 matching over 8 bases. From germline, CDR1 is SGHTA and CDR2 FQGNSA. The CDR3 is 13 residues long. Germline trimming cut 1 base from V and 10 bases from J; bases unmatched to any gene: 5. The CDR3 DNA follows: TGTGCCAGCAGCTTAGGTAGACAGGGGAGAGCTTTCTTT. Amino acids: CASSLGRQGRAFF.

This clonotype was observed a handful of times. The chain uses TRBV12-3 or TRBV12-4 and TRBJ2-7, with TRBD2 identical over 12 bases. The length of the CDR3 is 16 residues. The junction had 10 bases not matched to a gene; V was cut back by 5 bases and J by 5 bases. In DNA form, the CDR3 reads TGTGCCAGCAGTCTCCGGACTAGCGGGAAACTGCACGAGCAGTACTTC. It encodes CASSLRTSGKLHEQYF.

The sample holds a few counts of this clonotype. The chain joins TRBV28 to TRBJ1-5; 9 bases are a match to TRBD1. Germline values: CDR1 MDHEN, CDR2 SYDVKM. CDR3 length: 15 residues. The V gene end was trimmed by 3 bases and the J gene end by 4 bases; junction bases not matched to a gene: 4. CDR3 region: CASSFTGTGNQPQHF. CDR3 sequence (DNA): TGTGCCAGCAGTTTCACCGGGACAGGGAATCAGCCCCAGCATTTT.

V usage is TRBV7-6 and J usage is TRBJ1-3; 9 bases fit TRBD1. Germline V gene sequence: CDR1 SGHVS, CDR2 FNYEAQ. Trimming took 5 bases from V and 0 from J; bases not matched to a gene: 5. This CDR3 contains 16 residues. The CDR3 DNA is TGTGCCAGCAGCCCGGGACAGGGAAGCTCTGGAAACACCATATATTTT. Its protein product is CASSPGQGSSGNTIYF. The entire variable domain, with the rest obtained from reference TRBV7-6 and TRBJ1-3, is as follows: GAGVSQSPRYKVTKRGQDVALRCDPISGHVSLYWYRQALGQGPEFLTYFNYEAQQDKSGLPNDRFSAERPEGSISTLTIQRTEQRDSAMYRCASSPGQGSSGNTIYFGEGSWLTVV.

This clonotype was counted a few times. This sequence joins TRBV5-4 and TRBJ1-2; perhaps TRBD1 as D (6 bases). V lost 3 bases and J lost 0, with 12 bases in between. CDR1 and CDR2 from the germline V gene are SGHNT and YYREEE (reference sequence). This CDR3 has 15 amino acids. The CDR3 loop reads CASSSARGANYGYTF. DNA for the CDR3: TGTGCCAGCAGCTCCGCCAGGGGAGCTAACTATGGCTACACCTTC.

The chain has TRBV7-9 and TRBJ2-3; 7 nucleotides align to TRBD1. CDR1 and CDR2 (germline): SEHNR, FQNEAQ (reference sequence). The CDR3 covers 17 residues. J lost 1 base, V lost 5 bases, and 12 bases had no gene match. The CDR3 sequence is CASSQGVGGPGTDTQYF. The DNA for the CDR3 is TGTGCCAGCAGCCAGGGGGTAGGGGGCCCTGGCACAGATACGCAGTATTTT.

This clonotype was detected ten times or more. The chain combines TRBV11-2 with TRBJ1-1; D not certain. The CDR3 contains 12 residues. The V and J ends lost 3 bases and 4 bases respectively, with 6 bases between them. Germline values: CDR1 SGHAT, CDR2 FQNNGV. The CDR3, as DNA: TGTGCCAGCAGCTTCAGTCGCACTGAAGCTTTCTTT. It yields the protein CASSFSRTEAFF.

J is TRBJ1-1 and V is TRBV4-3, with D hard to call. This CDR3 has 18 amino acids. Germline loops: CDR1 LGHNA, CDR2 YSLEER. Trimming removed 4 bases from V and 0 bases from J, with 21 bases in between. The CDR3 nucleotides read TGCGCCAGCAGCCCCAAGCCCCCTCTGAACAGCATGAACACTGAAGCTTTCTTT. Translation gives CASSPKPPLNSMNTEAFF.

This clonotype has a handful of counts. The rearrangement joins TRBV7-2 to TRBJ2-7; 7 bases agree with TRBD2. Germline V gene data show CDR1 as SGHTA and CDR2 as FQGNSA. V trimming: 5 bases; J trimming: 2 bases; junction bases outside the gene matches: 9. This CDR3 region has 15 residues. CDR3 protein: CASSQTAGLAYEQYF. In DNA form, the CDR3 reads TGTGCCAGCAGCCAAACAGCTGGACTAGCCTACGAGCAGTACTTC.

This clonotype has a handful of counts. V usage is TRBV6-2 or TRBV6-3 and J usage is TRBJ2-7; 14 bases agree with TRBD2. J gave up 6 bases and V 6 bases, and 7 bases lay outside the gene matches. The CDR3 is 15 amino acids. Germline loops: CDR1 MNHEY, CDR2 SVGEGT. For the CDR3, the DNA is TGTGCCAGCAGGCCGGGACTAGCGGGAGCTCTCGAGCAGTACTTC. It codes for CASRPGLAGALEQYF.

The chain employs TRBV6-2 or TRBV6-3 and TRBJ1-1; D call uncertain. Germline lookup yields CDR1 MNHEY and CDR2 SVGEGT. The CDR3 is made up of 16 amino acids. Trimming cost V 0 bases and J 5 bases, with 16 bases left between them. The CDR3 loop is CASSYSARRTYTEAFF. CDR3 bases: TGTGCCAGCAGTTACTCGGCTCGCCGAACCTATACTGAAGCTTTCTTT.

This clonotype was counted at least ten times. The genes are TRBV29-1 and TRBJ2-2; 9 bases map to TRBD2. Germline CDR1 SQVTM, CDR2 ANQGSEA. This CDR3 spans 14 amino acids. Trimming at V came to 7 bases and at J to 0 bases, leaving 3 bases not matched to a gene. CDR3 amino acids: CSARLAANTGELFF. DNA for the CDR3: TGCAGCGCCAGACTAGCGGCGAACACCGGGGAGCTGTTTTTT.

This clonotype has a handful of counts. The chain links TRBV7-2 to TRBJ2-7, with unresolved D. This CDR3 region has 14 residues. Germline CDR1 and CDR2: SGHTA and FQGNSA. The V and J ends lost 1 base and 3 bases respectively, with 10 bases between them. The CDR3 coding sequence is TGTGCCAGCAGCTTAGAGGTAGGATACTACGAGCAGTACTTC. It is translated as CASSLEVGYYEQYF. The complete variable domain, with remaining parts taken from reference TRBV7-2 and TRBJ2-7, reads GAGVSQSPSNKVTEKGKDVELRCDPISGHTALYWYRQSLGQGLEFLIYFQGNSAPDKSGLPSDRFSAERTGGSVSTLTIQRTQQEDSAVYLCASSLEVGYYEQYFGPGTRLTVT.

The chain has TRBV20-1 and TRBJ2-1, with TRBD2 matching 8 bases. Germline V gene sequence: CDR1 DFQATT, CDR2 SNEGSKA (reference sequence). CDR3 length: 16 residues. J lost 8 bases, V lost 0 bases, and 12 bases had no gene match. The CDR3 here is CSAREFWGLGRDEQFF. CDR3 DNA sequence: TGCAGTGCTAGAGAATTCTGGGGACTAGGGAGGGATGAGCAGTTCTTC.

This clonotype was detected only a few times. This chain uses TRBV28 with TRBJ2-3; TRBD1 matches at 8 bases. From germline, CDR1 is MDHEN and CDR2 SYDVKM. The junction had 15 bases not matched to a gene; V was cut back by 7 bases and J by 3 bases. The CDR3 contains 17 residues. CDR3 in DNA: TGTGCCAGCACCCGACCTGGACAGGGCAGATTTACAGATACGCAGTATTTT. Its translation: CASTRPGQGRFTDTQYF.